This T cell receptor beta chain is drawn from a study of shared clonotypes between healthy human individuals. Whole-study results and caveats: Only blood was sampled; tissue repertoires likely differ.

The CDR3 has 15 residues. V shed 1 base, J shed 6 bases, and the junction held 6 bases outside the gene matches. The germline gives CDR1 PRHDT, CDR2 FYEKMQ (reference sequence). CD4+ cell separation produced CD45RA+ naive and CD45RA-negative memory subsets. Note on this clone: The antigen remains unidentified.

Genomic DNA per cell subset filled all wells of several immunoSEQ plates. Generated by immunoSEQ multiplex PCR, the TCRdb table keeps only in-frame clones and is missing some. Of 190,000 or so clones in the sample, over 50% were seen once. The sequence was obtained from a young man in good health. V gene TRBV13 combines with J gene TRBJ2-1; 7 nucleotides match TRBD2. Sequencing input: memory CD4+ T cells sorted from blood. Specified subset: CD45RA-negative fraction. CDR3 residues: CASSLVGLAANEQFF. CDR3 bases: TGTGCCAGCAGCTTAGTGGGTCTAGCGGCCAATGAGCAGTTCTTC.